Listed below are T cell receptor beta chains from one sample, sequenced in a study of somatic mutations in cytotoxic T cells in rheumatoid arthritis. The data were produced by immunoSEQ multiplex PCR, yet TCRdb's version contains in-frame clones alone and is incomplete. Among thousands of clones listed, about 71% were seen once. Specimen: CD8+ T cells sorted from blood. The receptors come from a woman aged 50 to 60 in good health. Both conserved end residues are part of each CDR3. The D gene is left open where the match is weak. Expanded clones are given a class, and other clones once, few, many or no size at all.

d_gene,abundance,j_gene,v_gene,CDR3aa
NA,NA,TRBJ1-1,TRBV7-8,CASSLVDVQLNTEAFF
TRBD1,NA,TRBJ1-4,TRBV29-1,CSVDLGQGARNEKLFF
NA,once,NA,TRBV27,CASSSPYEQYF
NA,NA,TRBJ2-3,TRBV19,CASKTGLAYDTQYF
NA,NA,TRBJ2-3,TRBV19,CASSPDWQDTQYF
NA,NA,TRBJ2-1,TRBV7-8,CASSADRNSYNEQFF
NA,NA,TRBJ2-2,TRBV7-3,CASSLSGGPGGELFF
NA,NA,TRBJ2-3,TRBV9,CASSVGGASTDTQYF
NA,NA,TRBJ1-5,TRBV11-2,CASSPSPNQPQHF
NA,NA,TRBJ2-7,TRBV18,CASSDSSSYEQYF
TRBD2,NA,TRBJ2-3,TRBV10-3,CAISDGLAAPPPTDTQYF